Given below is one TCR beta chain in context. Its recognized antigen is unknown. No base-level quality is on record; no much larger clone is a single base apart. The sample is drawn from a study of blood T cell repertoires in COVID-19 (dated by TCRdb to 2018 to 2021). At the level of the whole study: The collaborator samples originated in the United States, Italy and Spain and spanned the acute and convalescent phases of COVID-19. Subjects who had been exposed to COVID-19, were actively infected with it, or had recovered from it provided the deeply sampled blood TCRbeta repertoires that made up the dataset. The samples were drawn from the first 160 participants of the ongoing ImmuneRACE study and from roughly 1,300 subjects provided by 6 global collaborators. Nearly every sample came with metadata listing a de-identified subject ID, COVID-19 status, age in years and sex. The prospective study material was composed of cDNA or gDNA derived from T cells, B-cell-depleted T cells, or PBMCs. A freely available public database, intended as a resource for researchers studying the immune response to SARS-CoV-2, is where the repertoires were released. Where available, HLA class I and class II types were taken from metadata supplied by the sample provider and were not determined by assay-based typing.

At the junction V is shortened by 4 bases and J by 6 bases, with 12 bases in between. From the cysteine up to the phenylalanine, the CDR3 has a length of 13 residues. CDR3 DNA only is kept here, 39 bases in frame from base 1. Looking up the germline V gene yields CDR1 SNHLY and CDR2 FYNNEI. One collaborating source in Seattle enrolled patients while the patients were actively infected and followed the patients over time throughout the course of disease. Whole blood was collected in K2EDTA tubes by collaborating institutions according to the institutions' own protocols. For TCRbeta analysis, collaborators shipped samples as frozen whole blood, isolated PBMCs, or DNA extracted from either of those sample types. Overall study outcomes, separate from this receptor: The amount of clinical and demographic metadata varied by source and participant and was provided uncurated.

TCRbeta CDR3 regions were amplified from genomic DNA using the immunoSEQ Assay, a bias-controlled multiplex PCR. Per the source publication's procedure: Within the assay, amplification of reference gene primers was used to estimate how many nucleated cells each sample contained. To quantify the absolute abundance of each unique TCRbeta CDR3 rearrangement, sequence reads were collapsed and filtered. For each sample, productive Simpson clonality was calculated as the square root of Simpson's diversity index across productive rearrangements. This is the immuneACCESS table as TCRdb keeps it, with only in-frame sequences that have V and J called. A part of the clones is gone; compared with another copy, unresolved V genes explain less than half, and the rest is unexplained. The V and J calls and clone size come from that table; D and trimming were worked out from the DNA. The sample data list around 300,000 clones, and around 88% of these were observed just once. The top ten hold 1.5% to 2% of the sample.

The TCR originated in a woman aged 30 to 39 with COVID-19, enrolled during active disease. Here the chain combines TRBV2 and TRBJ1-2; the D gene cannot be resolved reliably. Sequenced: peripheral blood. The CDR3 region has the sequence CASSVEGRDGYTF. The nucleotides read TGTGCCAGCAGTGTCGAAGGCCGGGATGGCTACACCTTC.